This TCR beta chain emerged from a study of T cell repertoires in cytomegalovirus infection. Study-wide background: Public TCR beta signatures marked donors with CMV infection and the matching HLA.

This clonotype was counted a single time. The antigen remains undetermined. A read error may explain this, as a much larger clone is one base away. Study results and caveats: HLA-C-restricted CMV clonotypes gave the most frequent clonotype in two of eight donors. Summed public TCR beta family frequency identified CMV carriers bearing the relevant HLA.

CDR1 SGHTA and CDR2 FQGNSA come from the germline V gene. This CDR3 has 13 amino acids. MiXCR, applied by TCRdb to the reads, yields one record per CDR3 protein. There are fewer than 900,000 distinct CDR3 sequences in the sample; almost 30% occur only once, and about an eighth lies in the top ten. The material sequenced was cultured CD8+ T cells from PBMCs, taken from culture after CMV antigen stimulation. The chain combines TRBV7-2 with TRBJ2-7, with 9 bases that match TRBD2. The receptor was isolated from a human donor in good health (CMV status not recorded). Some clones in this sample may be carry-over from other donors' samples. The CDR3 DNA reads TGTGCCAGCAGCATAGCGGGAGACTACGAGCAGTACTTC. Translated: CASSIAGDYEQYF.